This T cell receptor beta chain is from a study of T-cell memory formation after mild COVID-19. Points from the study as a whole: Whether second-wave clones peaking at day 37 were SARS-CoV-2 specific went unconfirmed. Mostly located in CM and EM were contracting CD4+ clones, with contracting CD8+ clones located in EMRA.

Per germline, CDR1 SEHNR and CDR2 FQNEAQ (reference sequence). Losses at the gene ends were 1 base for V and 4 bases for J; bases not matched to a gene: 23. The CDR3 is made up of 22 amino acids. One entry per CDR3 protein results from TCRdb running MiXCR on the 5' RACE reads. Counted here are roughly 380,000 distinct CDR3 sequences, around 28% occurring once; the ten biggest clones make up approximately 13%. Turning to this clonotype: Its antigen is not identified.

The sequence was collected from an adult woman who had mild COVID-19 (a few samples of this study predate the infection). Cell type and time point are not known. The sample was PBMCs or a T cell subset sorted from them (not recorded which). The chain couples TRBV7-9 to TRBJ2-3; 10 nucleotides align to TRBD2. The CDR3 reads CASSLGQSPGLASGVGPDTQYF. The CDR3 DNA follows: TGTGCCAGCAGCTTAGGACAGAGTCCGGGACTAGCGTCAGGTGTGGGGCCAGATACGCAGTATTTT. The complete variable domain, with remaining parts taken from reference TRBV7-9 and TRBJ2-3, reads DTGVSQNPRHKITKRGQNVTFRCDPISEHNRLYWYRQTLGQGPEFLTYFQNEAQLEKSRLLSDRFSAERPKGSFSTLEIQRTEQGDSAMYLCASSLGQSPGLASGVGPDTQYFGPGTRLTVL.